The 24 T cell receptor beta chains below were found in one sample sequenced in a study of T cell responses to AZD1222 COVID-19 vaccine. Sequenced by immunoSEQ multiplex PCR; TCRdb stores in-frame clones only, minus some. The repertoire has 100,000 to 150,000 clones, around 87% of them found once; the top ten carry under 11%. Sequenced material: peripheral blood, taken on day 0 of AZD1222 vaccination. The receptors were sampled from an adult in good health.

The V gene is TRBV5-4, the J gene TRBJ2-7, with D possibly being TRBD1 (7 bases). This CDR3 region has 14 residues. Germline values: CDR1 SGHNT, CDR2 YYREEE (reference sequence). Trimming stripped 4 bases from V and 4 bases from J, with 15 bases between. This CDR3 is CASSLGQGGYEQYF. In DNA form, the CDR3 reads TGTGCCAGCAGCCTTGGGCAGGGGGGATACGAGCAGTACTTC. The variable domain in full, completed from reference TRBV5-4 and TRBJ2-7, reads ETGVTQSPTHLIKTRGQQVTLRCSSQSGHNTVSWYQQALGQGPQFIFQYYREEENGRGNFPPRFSGLQFPNYSSELNVNALELDDSALYLCASSLGQGGYEQYFGPGTRLTVT.

This chain links TRBV5-1 with TRBJ1-1; D perhaps matches TRBD1 (6 bases). The germline gives CDR1 SGHRS, CDR2 YFSETQ. The CDR3 totals 15 residues. V was pared by 3 bases and J by 5 bases, with 17 bases between. The CDR3 spells CASSSRGGVRTEAFF. In DNA, the CDR3 is TGCGCCAGCAGCTCTCGAGGGGGGGTAAGAACTGAAGCTTTCTTT.

Details on this clone: At one of its ends the junction is not consistent with the germline gene, which may arise from a read error. The chain carries TRBV7-7 and TRBJ2-2; D call uncertain. The CDR3 extends over 14 amino acids. CDR1 is SSHAT and CDR2 is FNYEAQ in the germline V gene (reference sequence). CDR3 loop: CASSLVPLAGELFF. The DNA of the CDR3 is TGTGCTAGCAGCTTAGTTCCGCTGGCCGGGGAGCTGTTTTTT.

The V gene is TRBV19, the J gene TRBJ2-2, with D unclear. In germline, CDR1 is LNHDA, CDR2 SQIVND (reference sequence). Trimming removed 0 bases from V and 5 bases from J, with 7 bases in between. CDR3 length equals 14 residues. CDR3: CASSIERFTGELFF. The CDR3 nucleotides are TGTGCCAGTAGTATAGAGAGGTTTACCGGGGAGCTGTTTTTT.

V gene TRBV4-3 combines with J gene TRBJ2-3; 10 positions match TRBD1. Germline V gene sequence: CDR1 LGHNA, CDR2 YSLEER. Unmatched junction bases numbered 3, after V lost 3 bases and J lost 9 bases. This CDR3 has 13 residues. CDR3 amino acids: CASSQQGQGTQYF. As DNA, the CDR3 is TGCGCCAGCAGCCAGCAGGGACAGGGGACGCAGTATTTT.

The chain links TRBV7-2 to TRBJ1-3; no definite D call. Trimming shortened V by 2 bases and J by 2 bases, and 10 bases separated the two germline ends. The CDR3 covers 15 residues. CDR1 and CDR2 from the germline V gene are SGHTA and FQGNSA. The CDR3 region has the DNA TGTGCCAGCAGCTTACGTTTCACGCCTGGAAACACCATATATTTT. Translated: CASSLRFTPGNTIYF.

The chain combines TRBV7-9 with TRBJ1-4; D possibly corresponds to TRBD1 (6 bases). The CDR3 consists of 16 residues. Germline V CDR1 and CDR2: SEHNR, FQNEAQ (reference sequence). V was clipped by 1 base and J by 0 bases, with 9 bases between them. The CDR3 DNA follows: TGTGCCAGCAGCTTAGGGGGGCCAGCAACTAATGAAAAACTGTTTTTT. Residues: CASSLGGPATNEKLFF.

The chain uses TRBV19 and TRBJ2-1, with TRBD2 matching over 7 bases. The CDR3 sequence is 16 residues long. From germline, CDR1 is LNHDA and CDR2 SQIVND (reference sequence). After removal of 5 bases from V and 4 bases from J, the junction contained 11 bases not matched to a gene. The CDR3 DNA sequence: TGTGCCAGTAGTCCTAAAGGGCTAGCGGATTACAATGAGCAGTTCTTC. It yields the protein CASSPKGLADYNEQFF.

J is TRBJ2-7 and V is TRBV28; D might be TRBD2 (6 bases). The CDR3 has 15 amino acids. V was trimmed by 6 bases and J by 2 bases, leaving 17 bases between them. CDR1 and CDR2 from the germline V gene are MDHEN and SYDVKM. The chain's CDR3 is CASRLPGGPTYEQYF. The CDR3 nucleotides are TGTGCCAGCAGACTTCCAGGAGGGCCTACCTACGAGCAGTACTTC.

The rearrangement joins TRBV7-2 to TRBJ2-2, with 7 bases identical to TRBD1. The CDR3 loop spans 16 amino acids. Trimming cost V 7 bases and J 3 bases; bases outside gene matches: 11. Germline-derived CDR1 and CDR2 are SGHTA and FQGNSA. In DNA, the CDR3 is TGTGCCAGCACCGAACCCAGGGACAGTTACACCGGGGAGCTGTTTTTT. Its protein product is CASTEPRDSYTGELFF.

The rearrangement uses TRBV19 and TRBJ2-1; D is unresolved. The CDR3 is made up of 15 amino acids. Trimming removed 3 bases at V and 1 base at J, with 10 bases between. CDR1 is LNHDA, CDR2 SQIVND, per germline (reference sequence). The CDR3 reads CASSIQVGSYNEQFF. DNA for the CDR3: TGTGCCAGTAGTATTCAGGTCGGGTCCTACAATGAGCAGTTCTTC.

V gene TRBV5-1 combines with J gene TRBJ2-1; the match to TRBD2 covers 9 bases. This CDR3 comprises 16 residues. The V and J ends lost 0 bases and 2 bases, in that order; junction bases with no gene match: 3. The germline CDR1 and CDR2 sequences are SGHRS and YFSETQ. DNA for the CDR3: TGCGCCAGCAGCTTGGGGGGACTAGCACCCTACAATGAGCAGTTCTTC. It specifies CASSLGGLAPYNEQFF.

The chain has TRBV28 and TRBJ2-5; 7 bases match TRBD2. The length of the CDR3 is 14 residues. J gave up 0 bases and V 8 bases, and 6 bases lay outside the gene matches. The V gene's germline CDR1 is MDHEN and CDR2 SYDVKM. Here the CDR3 DNA reads TGTGCCAGCCAAAGCGGGACTAACCAAGAGACCCAGTACTTC. As protein: CASQSGTNQETQYF.

V gene TRBV19 combines with J gene TRBJ1-3; D gene ambiguous. V was clipped by 3 bases and J by 1 base, with 4 bases between them. Germline assignment: CDR1 LNHDA and CDR2 SQIVND (reference sequence). This CDR3 is 13 amino acids long. The CDR3: CASSIVSGNTIYF. The CDR3 DNA reads as TGTGCCAGTAGTATTGTATCTGGAAACACCATATATTTT.

The chain has TRBV9 and TRBJ2-3; D not certain. V was shortened by 0 bases and J by 4 bases, with 9 bases between the two germline ends. The CDR3 contains 14 residues. CDR1 and CDR2 (germline): SGDLS, YYNGEE. The CDR3 DNA follows: TGTGCCAGCAGCGTAGGAGTAGGCTCAGATACGCAGTATTTT. It encodes CASSVGVGSDTQYF.

The chain uses TRBV4-2 and TRBJ2-7; no reliable D call. Deletions cut 4 bases from V and 4 bases from J, with 23 bases between. This CDR3 has 17 residues. Per germline, CDR1 LGHNA and CDR2 YNFKEQ. CDR3 protein: CASSPQVDGQPLYEQYF. As DNA, the CDR3 is TGTGCCAGCAGCCCCCAAGTCGACGGCCAGCCCCTTTACGAGCAGTACTTC.

The chain joins TRBV6-4 to TRBJ2-1; 8 bases line up with TRBD2. V gave up 6 bases and J gave up 6 bases; unmatched junction bases: 7. The CDR3 totals 14 residues. Germline-derived CDR1 and CDR2 are MRHNA and SNTAGT. The CDR3 DNA sequence: TGTGCCAGCAGCAAACGGGAGGGCCTCAATGAGCAGTTCTTC. Protein: CASSKREGLNEQFF.

V gene TRBV13 combines with J gene TRBJ1-1; D is unresolved. The ends were cut back, 1 base at V and 0 bases at J, with 9 bases in the middle. This CDR3 is 15 amino acids long. Germline-derived CDR1 and CDR2 are PRHDT and FYEKMQ (reference sequence). The CDR3 DNA follows: TGTGCCAGCAGCTTAGTGTCCATGATGAACACTGAAGCTTTCTTT. Protein sequence: CASSLVSMMNTEAFF.

V is TRBV18 and J is TRBJ2-3; no reliable D call. The CDR3 runs 13 residues. V lost 3 bases to trimming and J lost 0 bases, with 4 bases between them. Germline V gene lookup returns CDR1 KGHSH and CDR2 LQKENI. This CDR3 is CASSPDSTDTQYF. The DNA for the CDR3 is TGTGCCAGCTCACCGGACAGCACAGATACGCAGTATTTT.

The chain recombines TRBV4-2 with TRBJ1-2, with 7 bases fitting TRBD1. V shed 2 bases and J 2 bases; nucleotides not matched to a gene: 5. CDR3 size: 15 residues. Germline V gene data show CDR1 as LGHNA and CDR2 as YNFKEQ. The CDR3 region is CASSQSGTVNYGYTF. DNA for the CDR3: TGTGCCAGCAGCCAATCCGGGACAGTCAACTATGGCTACACCTTC.

V and J are TRBV6-5 and TRBJ2-1, with D perhaps TRBD2 (6 bases). The CDR3 sequence is 14 residues long. Germline V CDR1 and CDR2: MNHEY, SVGAGI. The V end was cut by 7 bases, the J end by 8 bases, with 18 bases between. The CDR3 bases are TGTGCCAGCAAATGGGGCGGGGACTTCGATGAGCAGTTCTTC. It encodes CASKWGGDFDEQFF.

The chain employs TRBV5-1 and TRBJ1-4, with 7 bases matching TRBD1. The V segment lost 4 bases and the J segment 11 bases; nucleotides outside the gene matches: 8. The germline V gene encodes CDR1 SGHRS and CDR2 YFSETQ. The CDR3 has 13 amino acids. DNA of the CDR3: TGCGCCAGCAGCCCGGGGACAGACCCGAAACTGTTTTTT. It is translated as CASSPGTDPKLFF. Complete variable domain (other parts from reference TRBV5-1 and TRBJ1-4): KAGVTQTPRYLIKTRGQQVTLSCSPISGHRSVSWYQQTPGQGLQFLFEYFSETQRNKGNFPGRFSGRQFSNSRSEMNVSTLELGDSALYLCASSPGTDPKLFFGSGTQLSVL.

This chain joins TRBV5-1 and TRBJ1-2; D possibly corresponds to TRBD1 (6 bases). Germline values: CDR1 SGHRS, CDR2 YFSETQ. This CDR3 contains 14 residues. Trimming cost V 0 bases and J 7 bases, with 13 bases left between them. CDR3 DNA sequence: TGCGCCAGCAGCTTGGGAGGGGGAAGTTTTGGCTACACCTTC. Translating it yields CASSLGGGSFGYTF.

The CDR3 DNA reads as TGTGCCTGGAGTGTAATCCGGGCGTTTGGTACTGAAGCTTTCTTT. Amino acid sequence: CAWSVIRAFGTEAFF. The chain employs TRBV30 and TRBJ1-1; D is ambiguous. The CDR3 is made up of 15 amino acids. Germline lookup yields CDR1 GTSNPN and CDR2 SVGIG (reference sequence). The V gene lost 0 bases and the J gene lost 5 bases, with 16 bases spanning the gap.